This entry features one T cell receptor beta chain sequence. The antigen remains unidentified. This specimen comes from a study of cytomegalovirus exposure and HLA in healthy donors. General observations from the study: Several of the most significant clusters were apparently associated with common viral pathogens in a later analysis. Looking again later, the authors saw that most CMV-associated TCR beta chains seemed HLA-restricted. Cytomegalovirus association was listed for around 180 TCR beta chains.

Vbeta (60) and Jbeta (13) primers were used in the PCR. Only in-frame clones appear in the TCRdb table, and some are missing; sequencing was by immunoSEQ multiplex PCR. The sample records some 140,000 clones, approximately 80% being singletons. This receptor was identified in a man aged 45-60 years in good health and CMV-seronegative. Material for sequencing was PBMCs.

CDR3 nucleotides: TGCGCCAGCAGTCCCCGAGGAGGGGGCGTAAGGGGTTGCACTGAAGCTTTCTTT. Its protein is CASSPRGGGVRGCTEAFF. The chain couples TRBV23-1 to TRBJ1-1; 7 nucleotides match TRBD1. TRBV23-1 is known as an ORF, though its function is uncertain. This CDR3 region has 18 residues. J lost 4 bases, V lost 4 bases, and 18 bases had no gene match.